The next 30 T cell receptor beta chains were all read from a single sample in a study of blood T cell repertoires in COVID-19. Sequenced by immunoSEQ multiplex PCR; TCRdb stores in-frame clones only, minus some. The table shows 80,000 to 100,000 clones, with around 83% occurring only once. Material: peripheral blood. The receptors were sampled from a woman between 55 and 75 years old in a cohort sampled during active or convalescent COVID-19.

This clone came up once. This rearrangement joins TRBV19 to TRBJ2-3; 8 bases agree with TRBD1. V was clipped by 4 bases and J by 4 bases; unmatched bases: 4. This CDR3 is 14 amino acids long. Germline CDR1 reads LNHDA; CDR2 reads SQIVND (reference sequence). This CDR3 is CASSSGQGSDTQYF. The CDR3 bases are TGTGCCAGTAGTAGTGGACAGGGATCAGATACGCAGTATTTT.

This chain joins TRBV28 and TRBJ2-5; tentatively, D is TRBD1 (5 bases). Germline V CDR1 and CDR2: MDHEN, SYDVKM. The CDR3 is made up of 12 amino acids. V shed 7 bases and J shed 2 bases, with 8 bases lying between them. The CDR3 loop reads CASTTVQETQYF. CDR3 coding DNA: TGTGCCAGCACGACAGTACAAGAGACCCAGTACTTC.

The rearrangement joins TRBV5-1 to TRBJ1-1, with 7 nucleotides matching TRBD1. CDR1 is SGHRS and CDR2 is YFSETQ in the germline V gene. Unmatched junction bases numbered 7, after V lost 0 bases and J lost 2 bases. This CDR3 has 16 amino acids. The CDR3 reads CASSLAPGQRNTEAFF. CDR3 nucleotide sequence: TGCGCCAGCAGCTTGGCCCCGGGACAGCGTAACACTGAAGCTTTCTTT.

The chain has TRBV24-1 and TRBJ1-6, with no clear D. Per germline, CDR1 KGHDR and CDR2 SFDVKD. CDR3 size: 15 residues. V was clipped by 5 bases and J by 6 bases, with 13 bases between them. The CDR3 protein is CATSASGELNSPLHF. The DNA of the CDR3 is TGTGCCACCAGTGCTTCGGGAGAGCTTAATTCACCCCTCCACTTT.

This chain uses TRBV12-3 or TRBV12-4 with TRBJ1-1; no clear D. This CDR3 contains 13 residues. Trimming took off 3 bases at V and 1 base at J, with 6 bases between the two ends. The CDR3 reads CASSLGGNTEAFF. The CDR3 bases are TGTGCCAGCAGTTTGGGAGGGAACACTGAAGCTTTCTTT.

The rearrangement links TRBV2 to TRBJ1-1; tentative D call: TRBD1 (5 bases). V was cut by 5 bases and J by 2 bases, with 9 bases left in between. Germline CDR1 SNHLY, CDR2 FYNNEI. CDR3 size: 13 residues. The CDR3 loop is CASSSRANTEAFF. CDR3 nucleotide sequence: TGTGCCAGCAGTTCCAGGGCCAACACTGAAGCTTTCTTT.

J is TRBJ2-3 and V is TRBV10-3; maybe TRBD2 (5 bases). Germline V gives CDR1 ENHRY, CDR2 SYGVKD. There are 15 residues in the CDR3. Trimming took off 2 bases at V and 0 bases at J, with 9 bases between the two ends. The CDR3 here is CAISEDWTSTDTQYF. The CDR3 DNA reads TGTGCCATCAGTGAGGACTGGACTAGCACAGATACGCAGTATTTT.

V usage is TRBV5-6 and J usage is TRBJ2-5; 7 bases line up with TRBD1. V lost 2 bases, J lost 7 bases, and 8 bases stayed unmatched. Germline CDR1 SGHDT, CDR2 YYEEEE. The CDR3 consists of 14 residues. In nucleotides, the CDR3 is TGTGCCAGCAGCTTCGGACAGGCCCAGGGGACCCAGTACTTC. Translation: CASSFGQAQGTQYF.

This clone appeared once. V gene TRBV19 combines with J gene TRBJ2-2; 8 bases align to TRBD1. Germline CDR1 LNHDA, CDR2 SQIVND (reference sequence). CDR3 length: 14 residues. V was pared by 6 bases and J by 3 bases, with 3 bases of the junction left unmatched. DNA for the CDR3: TGTGCCAGTAGGACAGGGGTTGACACCGGGGAGCTGTTTTTT. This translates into CASRTGVDTGELFF.

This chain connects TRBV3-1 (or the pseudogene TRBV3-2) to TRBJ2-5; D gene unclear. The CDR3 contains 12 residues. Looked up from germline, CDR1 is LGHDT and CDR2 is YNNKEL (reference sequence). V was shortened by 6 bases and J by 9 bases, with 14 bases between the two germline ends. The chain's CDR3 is CASSTTQRPQYF. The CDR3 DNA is TGTGCCAGCAGTACGACTCAGCGTCCCCAGTACTTC.

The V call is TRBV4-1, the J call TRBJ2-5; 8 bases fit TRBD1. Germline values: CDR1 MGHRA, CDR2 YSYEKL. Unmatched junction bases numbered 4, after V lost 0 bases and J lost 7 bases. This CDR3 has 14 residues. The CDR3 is CASSQEDRGVTQYF. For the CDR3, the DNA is TGCGCCAGCAGCCAAGAAGACAGGGGTGTGACCCAGTACTTC.

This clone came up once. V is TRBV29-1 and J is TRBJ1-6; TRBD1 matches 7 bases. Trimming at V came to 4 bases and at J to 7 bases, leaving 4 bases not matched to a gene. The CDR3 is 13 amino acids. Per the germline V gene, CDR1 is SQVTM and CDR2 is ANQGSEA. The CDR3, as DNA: TGCAGCGTTGGGGACAGTGGGAATTCACCCCTCCACTTT. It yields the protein CSVGDSGNSPLHF.

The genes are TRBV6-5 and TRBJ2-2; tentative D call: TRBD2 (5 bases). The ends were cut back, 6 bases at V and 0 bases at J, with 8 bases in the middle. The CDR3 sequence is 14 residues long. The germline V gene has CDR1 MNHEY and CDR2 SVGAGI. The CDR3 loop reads CASRWESNTGELFF. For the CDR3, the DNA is TGTGCCAGCAGGTGGGAGTCGAACACCGGGGAGCTGTTTTTT.

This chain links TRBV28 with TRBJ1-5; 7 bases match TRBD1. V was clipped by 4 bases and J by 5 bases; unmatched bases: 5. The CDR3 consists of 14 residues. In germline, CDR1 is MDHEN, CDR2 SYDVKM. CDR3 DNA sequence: TGTGCCAGCAGTTCGGAACAGGGGTATCAGCCCCAGCATTTT. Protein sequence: CASSSEQGYQPQHF.

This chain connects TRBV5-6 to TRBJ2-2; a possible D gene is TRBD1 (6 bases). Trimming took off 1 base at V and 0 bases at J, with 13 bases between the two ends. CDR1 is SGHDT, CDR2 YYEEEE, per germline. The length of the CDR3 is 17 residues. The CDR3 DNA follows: TGTGCCAGCAGCTTGTTGGCAGGGGCTGCGAACACCGGGGAGCTGTTTTTT. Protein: CASSLLAGAANTGELFF. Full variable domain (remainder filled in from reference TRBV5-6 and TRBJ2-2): DAGVTQSPTHLIKTRGQQVTLRCSPKSGHDTVSWYQQALGQGPQFIFQYYEEEERQRGNFPDRFSGHQFPNYSSELNVNALLLGDSALYLCASSLLAGAANTGELFFGEGSRLTVL.

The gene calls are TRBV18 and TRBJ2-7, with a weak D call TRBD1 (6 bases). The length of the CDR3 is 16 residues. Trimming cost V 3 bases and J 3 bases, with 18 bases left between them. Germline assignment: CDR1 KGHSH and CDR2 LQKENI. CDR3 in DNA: TGTGCCAGCTCACCCAACAGGGCGGGCCTTCTCTACGAGCAGTACTTC. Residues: CASSPNRAGLLYEQYF.

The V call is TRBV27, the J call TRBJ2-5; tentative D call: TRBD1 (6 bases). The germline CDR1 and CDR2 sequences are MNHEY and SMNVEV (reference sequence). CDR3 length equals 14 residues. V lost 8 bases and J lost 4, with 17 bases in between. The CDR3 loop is CASWNIQGSETQYF. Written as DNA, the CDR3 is TGTGCCAGCTGGAACATACAGGGTTCAGAGACCCAGTACTTC.

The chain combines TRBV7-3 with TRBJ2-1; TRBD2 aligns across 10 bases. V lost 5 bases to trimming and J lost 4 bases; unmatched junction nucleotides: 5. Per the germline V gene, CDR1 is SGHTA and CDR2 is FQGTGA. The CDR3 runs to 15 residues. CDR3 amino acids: CASSPSGLAYNEQFF. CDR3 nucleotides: TGTGCCAGCAGCCCCTCGGGACTAGCGTACAATGAGCAGTTCTTC.

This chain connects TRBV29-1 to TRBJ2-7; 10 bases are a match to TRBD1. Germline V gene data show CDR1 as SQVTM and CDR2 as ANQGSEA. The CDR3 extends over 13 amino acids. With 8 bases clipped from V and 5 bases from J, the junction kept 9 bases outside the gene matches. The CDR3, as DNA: TGCAGCTCACGCGACAGGGGGCGTAACGAGCAGTACTTC. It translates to CSSRDRGRNEQYF.

The CDR3 DNA follows: TGTGCCAGCGCCGGAACCGGGCAGGGGGCGGCAGTAGGGGAAAAACTGTTTTTT. It codes for CASAGTGQGAAVGEKLFF. This sequence joins TRBV11-2 and TRBJ1-4; 8 bases line up with TRBD1. Germline CDR1 reads SGHAT; CDR2 reads FQNNGV. Trimming took 8 bases from V and 8 from J; bases not matched to a gene: 22. There are 18 residues in the CDR3.

The CDR3 DNA is TGTGCCAGTAAGATGACAGGGAGCTCCTACGAGCAGTACTTC. Residues: CASKMTGSSYEQYF. This sequence joins TRBV19 and TRBJ2-7; 7 bases match TRBD1. The J segment lost 0 bases and the V segment lost 7 bases, leaving 6 bases of the junction unmatched. Germline lookup yields CDR1 LNHDA and CDR2 SQIVND (reference sequence). The CDR3 is made up of 14 amino acids. Full variable domain (remainder filled in from reference TRBV19 and TRBJ2-7): DGGITQSPKYLFRKEGQNVTLSCEQNLNHDAMYWYRQDPGQGLRLIYYSQIVNDFQKGDIAEGYSVSREKKESFPLTVTSAQKNPTAFYLCASKMTGSSYEQYFGPGTRLTVT.

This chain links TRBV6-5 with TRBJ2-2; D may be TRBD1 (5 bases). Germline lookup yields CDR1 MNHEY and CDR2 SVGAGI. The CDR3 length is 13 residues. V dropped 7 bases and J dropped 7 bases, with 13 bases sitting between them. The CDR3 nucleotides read TGTGCCAGCACCCCACAGGAACTCGGGGAGCTGTTTTTT. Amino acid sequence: CASTPQELGELFF.

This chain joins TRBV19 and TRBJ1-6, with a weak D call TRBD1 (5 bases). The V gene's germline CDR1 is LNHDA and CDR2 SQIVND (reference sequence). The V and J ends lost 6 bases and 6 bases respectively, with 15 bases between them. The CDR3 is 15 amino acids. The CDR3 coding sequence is TGTGCCAGTAGAACAGGACCCGCCGCTAATTCACCCCTCCACTTT. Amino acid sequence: CASRTGPAANSPLHF.

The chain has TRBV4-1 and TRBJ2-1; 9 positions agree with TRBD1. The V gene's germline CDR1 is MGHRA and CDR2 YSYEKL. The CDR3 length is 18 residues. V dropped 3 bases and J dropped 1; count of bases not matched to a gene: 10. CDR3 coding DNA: TGCGCCAGCAGCCACGGATACCGGGACAGGGATTCCTACAATGAGCAGTTCTTC. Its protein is CASSHGYRDRDSYNEQFF.

In DNA, the CDR3 is TGCAGCGTTGAAATCCTAGCGGGGGGGCGAAATGAGCAGTTCTTC. This codes for CSVEILAGGRNEQFF. The chain recombines TRBV29-1 with TRBJ2-1, with 12 bases identical to TRBD2. Trimming removed 2 bases from V and 7 bases from J; junction bases left unmatched: 6. Germline CDR1 reads SQVTM; CDR2 reads ANQGSEA. The CDR3 is 15 amino acids.

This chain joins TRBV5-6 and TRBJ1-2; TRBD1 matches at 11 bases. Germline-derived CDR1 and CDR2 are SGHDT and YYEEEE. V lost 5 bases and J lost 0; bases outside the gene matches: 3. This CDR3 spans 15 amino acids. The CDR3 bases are TGTGCCAGCAGACCGGGACAGGGGGCTAACTATGGCTACACCTTC. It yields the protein CASRPGQGANYGYTF. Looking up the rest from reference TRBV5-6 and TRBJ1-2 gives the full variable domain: DAGVTQSPTHLIKTRGQQVTLRCSPKSGHDTVSWYQQALGQGPQFIFQYYEEEERQRGNFPDRFSGHQFPNYSSELNVNALLLGDSALYLCASRPGQGANYGYTFGSGTRLTVV.

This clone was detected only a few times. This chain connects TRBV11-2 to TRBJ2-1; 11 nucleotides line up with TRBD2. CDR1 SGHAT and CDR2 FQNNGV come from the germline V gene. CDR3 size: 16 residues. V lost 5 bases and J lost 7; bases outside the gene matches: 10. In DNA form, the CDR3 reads TGTGCCAGCAGCGCCCTTAGGGCTAGCGGGAGGAATGAGCAGTTCTTC. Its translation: CASSALRASGRNEQFF.

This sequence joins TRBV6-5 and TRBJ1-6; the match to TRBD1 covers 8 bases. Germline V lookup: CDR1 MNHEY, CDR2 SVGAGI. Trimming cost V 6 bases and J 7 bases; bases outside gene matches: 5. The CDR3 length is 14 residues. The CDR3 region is CASSQTGGNSPLHF. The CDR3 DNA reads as TGTGCCAGCAGCCAAACAGGGGGGAATTCACCCCTCCACTTT.

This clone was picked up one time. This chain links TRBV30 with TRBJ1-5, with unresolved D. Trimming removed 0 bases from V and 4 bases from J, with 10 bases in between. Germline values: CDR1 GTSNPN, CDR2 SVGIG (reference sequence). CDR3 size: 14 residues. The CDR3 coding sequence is TGTGCCTGGAGTGTACTGGCGGAGAATCAGCCCCAGCATTTT. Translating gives CAWSVLAENQPQHF.

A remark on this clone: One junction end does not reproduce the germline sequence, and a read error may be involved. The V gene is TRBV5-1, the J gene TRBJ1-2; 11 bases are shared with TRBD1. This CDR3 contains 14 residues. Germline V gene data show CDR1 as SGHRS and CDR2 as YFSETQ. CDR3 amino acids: CASSLDRGREGYTF. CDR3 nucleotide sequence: TGCGCCAGCAGCCTGGACAGGGGGCGCGAAGGCTATACCTTC.